This T cell receptor (beta chain) comes out of a study of T cell repertoires in cytomegalovirus infection. In TCRdb, the reads were re-called with MiXCR into one record per CDR3 protein. The top ten clones hold about two fifths of a sample with approximately 470,000 distinct CDR3 sequences, about 39% of them seen once. CDR1 and CDR2 from the germline V gene are DFQATT and SNEGSKA (reference sequence). Trimming removed 4 bases from V and 3 bases from J; junction bases left unmatched: 11. The CDR3 consists of 15 residues. A note on this clonotype: As yet, its antigen is unknown.

This specimen was cultured PBMCs, taken from culture after CMV antigen stimulation. This chain uses TRBV20-1 with TRBJ2-7; 8 positions match TRBD2. This clonotype was sampled from a human donor in good health (CMV status not recorded). Some clones in this sample may be carry-over from other donors' samples. This CDR3 is CSATLAGTGLYEQYF. CDR3 sequence (DNA): TGCAGTGCTACCTTAGCGGGGACGGGCCTCTACGAGCAGTACTTC.